This T cell receptor (beta chain) derives from a study of T cell responses to AZD1222 COVID-19 vaccine. Notes on the study in general: Within unmutated variant regions lay the reported targets of nearly half of spike-specific TCRs. No day 14 peak samples; only post-peak repertoires were characterized.

Details on this clone: The antigen remains undetermined.

Method: immunoSEQ multiplex PCR; TCRdb's copy keeps in-frame clones and lacks some. The data contain some 130,000 clones, 80% to 90% of them singletons. The V end lost 5 bases, the J end lost 3 bases, and 13 bases lay between the germline ends. This CDR3 is built from 15 residues. The germline CDR1 and CDR2 sequences are SGHAT and FQNNGV. The sequencing used peripheral blood, collected on day 0 of AZD1222 vaccination. This sequence was found in an adult in good health. The gene calls are TRBV11-2 and TRBJ2-2; D uncertain. The CDR3 here is CASSPQARYTGELFF. In DNA form, the CDR3 reads TGTGCCAGCAGCCCCCAAGCGAGGTACACCGGGGAGCTGTTTTTT.